This T cell receptor (beta chain) is from a study of blood T cells in healthy people across ages. Study-wide background: Researchers report that template switching captured about one barcoded beta molecule per two T cells.

The sample holds a few counts of this clonotype. The ends were cut back, 5 bases at V and 4 bases at J, with 17 bases in the middle. Germline CDR1 SGHAT, CDR2 FQNNGV. CDR3 length: 15 amino acids. Combining a sample-barcoded 5' primer with a J-beta primer mix, a second PCR ran for 7 to 11 cycles. TCRdb recomputed calls from the 5' RACE reads with MiXCR, one row per CDR3 protein. The sample gives about 1.6 million distinct CDR3 sequences, about 32% of which show up once; around 10% is in the top ten. The TCR sequence derives from a woman in her twenties or thirties in good health. The chain joins TRBV11-2 to TRBJ2-5; tentative D call: TRBD2 (6 bases). Material: blood. The CDR3 DNA sequence: TGTGCCAGCAGCCGGGGAGGACTTCTTATAGAGACCCAGTACTTC. It translates to CASSRGGLLIETQYF.